This TCR beta chain was observed in a study of shared clonotypes between healthy human individuals. Per the germline V gene, CDR1 is MDHEN and CDR2 is SYDVKM. With 6 bases removed from V and 1 base from J, the gap between germline ends came to 11 bases. This CDR3 region has 14 residues. Profiled with immunoSEQ multiplex PCR; TCRdb holds only in-frame clones, not every one. The table records about 690,000 clones, about 90% of them present only once. V usage is TRBV28 and J usage is TRBJ2-3, with D unresolved. Sequenced input: memory CD8+ T cells from PBMCs. Subset indicated: CD45RO+ cells pooled with CCR7-negative TemRA cells. The TCR comes from a man aged 18 to 30 in good health. Some clones in this sample may be carry-over from other donors' samples. In nucleotides, the CDR3 is TGTGCCAGCAGCTTACTGACCCGCACAGATACGCAGTATTTT. Translation: CASSLLTRTDTQYF.